What follows are 27 T cell receptor beta chains derived from one specimen sequenced in a study of T cells in Graves' hyperthyroidism and ophthalmopathy (dated by TCRdb to the late 2010s). The method behind the library was multiplex PCR. The sequencer listed for this sample is Illumina HiSeq 2000. The TCR beta CDR3 regions were amplified from RNA transcripts. The TCR CDR3 was subjected to a first round of RT-PCR using the HTBI primer set and the Qiagen OneStep RT-PCR kit. The public reads were quality trimmed at Q25 with fastp and then assembled into clones with MiXCR by TCRdb, keeping productive beta chains. Each entry is one CDR3 protein sequence, shown with its most common DNA and genes. The sample table shows around 620,000 distinct CDR3 sequences, and around 15% are seen once. The top ten hold around 3.9% of the sample. The sample consisted of blood. The receptor source for this set is a woman aged 30 to 39 with Graves' hyperthyroidism.

V gene TRBV27 combines with J gene TRBJ2-1; a possible D gene is TRBD2 (5 bases). The CDR3 totals 17 residues. V lost 3 bases to trimming and J lost 4 bases, with 19 bases between them. Germline V gene sequence: CDR1 MNHEY, CDR2 SMNVEV (reference sequence). CDR3 sequence: CASSFIWRSGRYNEQFF. CDR3 DNA: TGTGCCAGCAGTTTTATATGGAGAAGCGGACGATACAATGAGCAGTTCTTC.

This clonotype was detected only a few times. The chain employs TRBV27 and TRBJ2-7; D may be TRBD1 or TRBD2 (5 bases each). V was cut by 11 bases and J by 5 bases, with 19 bases left in between. The CDR3 length is 13 residues. Germline V gene lookup returns CDR1 MNHEY and CDR2 SMNVEV (reference sequence). The CDR3 sequence: CASRGQGPHEQYF. The CDR3 nucleotides are TGTGCCTCACGCGGTCAGGGACCCCACGAGCAGTACTTC.

The genes are TRBV20-1 and TRBJ2-3; 11 positions agree with TRBD2. Per germline, CDR1 DFQATT and CDR2 SNEGSKA (reference sequence). The CDR3 contains 16 residues. Germline trimming cut 4 bases from V and 5 bases from J; bases unmatched to any gene: 11. The CDR3 loop is CSAIPSGRSGLDTQYF. CDR3 nucleotides: TGCAGTGCTATACCTAGCGGGAGGTCGGGGCTAGATACGCAGTATTTT.

The chain employs TRBV7-3 and TRBJ2-1, with 12 positions matching TRBD2. The germline V gene has CDR1 SGHTA and CDR2 FQGTGA. The CDR3 extends over 13 amino acids. The V gene end was trimmed by 7 bases and the J gene end by 8 bases; junction bases not matched to a gene: 3. CDR3 coding DNA: TGTGCCAGCACTAGCGGGAGGGCTGATGAGCAGTTCTTC. It translates to CASTSGRADEQFF.

This clonotype was detected ten times or more. This chain uses TRBV6-5 with TRBJ1-2, with D possibly TRBD1 on 5 matching bases. CDR3 length equals 16 residues. CDR1 and CDR2 (germline): MNHEY, SVGAGI. V lost 2 bases to trimming and J lost 0 bases, with 13 bases between them. Here the CDR3 reads CASSYIGLGANYGYTF. The CDR3 DNA reads as TGTGCCAGCAGTTACATCGGACTAGGGGCTAACTATGGCTACACCTTC.

This chain links TRBV4-1 with TRBJ2-1; D possibly uses TRBD1 or TRBD2 (5 bases each). Trimming removed 0 bases at V and 8 bases at J, with 20 bases between. Germline lookup yields CDR1 MGHRA and CDR2 YSYEKL. The CDR3 runs 17 residues. The CDR3 loop is CASSQDWGTGISHEQFF. The CDR3, as DNA: TGCGCCAGCAGCCAAGACTGGGGCACCGGGATTTCTCATGAGCAGTTCTTC.

This clonotype was counted between two and nine times. The chain uses TRBV24-1 and TRBJ1-2; D call uncertain. CDR1 KGHDR and CDR2 SFDVKD come from the germline V gene. V lost 0 bases and J lost 7, with 8 bases in between. The CDR3 is 13 amino acids. The CDR3 sequence: CATSDLGVGGYTF. The DNA of the CDR3 is TGTGCCACCAGTGATTTGGGAGTTGGTGGCTACACCTTC.

This clonotype was picked up many times. The rearrangement joins TRBV28 to TRBJ1-5; maybe TRBD1 (6 bases). The ends were cut back, 6 bases at V and 3 bases at J, with 12 bases in the middle. Germline V gives CDR1 MDHEN, CDR2 SYDVKM. CDR3 size: 14 residues. CDR3: CASRFTGFNQPQHF. CDR3 in DNA: TGTGCCAGCAGGTTCACAGGGTTCAATCAGCCCCAGCATTTT.

Turning to this clonotype: Germline and junction disagree at one end, which may indicate a read error. This chain connects TRBV2 to TRBJ1-1; TRBD1 is a possible D gene (6 bases). The CDR3 has 15 amino acids. Germline CDR1 and CDR2: SNHLY and FYNNEI. CDR3 region: CASSWGAFEDTEAFF. CDR3 in DNA: TGTGCCAGCAGCTGGGGGGCTTTTGAAGACACTGAGGCTTTCTTT.

This clonotype was counted at least ten times. This chain joins TRBV2 and TRBJ1-1; TRBD1 agrees at 7 bases. This CDR3 is 15 amino acids long. Losses at the gene ends were 6 bases for V and 0 bases for J; bases not matched to a gene: 7. Germline V gene data show CDR1 as SNHLY and CDR2 as FYNNEI. CDR3 nucleotide sequence: TGTGCCAGCAGACGACAGGGAAGGTTGAACACTGAAGCTTTCTTT. It specifies CASRRQGRLNTEAFF.

This clonotype was picked up a small number of times. Being one base from a much bigger clone, this may be a read error. The chain carries TRBV28 and TRBJ2-7; D gene uncertain. This CDR3 is 13 amino acids long. CDR1 and CDR2 from the germline V gene are MDHEN and SYDVKM. V lost 4 bases and J lost 0, with 7 bases in between. The CDR3 is CASSSLDSYEQYF. DNA for the CDR3: TGTGCCAGCAGTTCTCTAGACTCCTACGAGCAGTACTTC. Complete variable domain (other parts from reference TRBV28 and TRBJ2-7): DVKVTQSSRYLVKRTGEKVFLECVQDMDHENMFWYRQDPGLGLRLIYFSYDVKMKEKGDIPEGYSVSREKKERFSLILESASTNQTSMYLCASSSLDSYEQYFGPGTRLTVT.

There are many counts of this clonotype. This rearrangement joins TRBV7-6 to TRBJ2-3; 7 bases are a match to TRBD1. The CDR3 covers 16 residues. Trimming took 1 base from V and 3 from J; bases not matched to a gene: 7. CDR1 and CDR2 from the germline V gene are SGHVS and FNYEAQ. CDR3 sequence: CASSLGGTAITDTQYF. In DNA, the CDR3 is TGTGCCAGCAGCTTAGGAGGGACAGCCATTACAGATACGCAGTATTTT. The whole variable domain, remainder taken from reference TRBV7-6 and TRBJ2-3, is GAGVSQSPRYKVTKRGQDVALRCDPISGHVSLYWYRQALGQGPEFLTYFNYEAQQDKSGLPNDRFSAERPEGSISTLTIQRTEQRDSAMYRCASSLGGTAITDTQYFGPGTRLTVL.

The rearrangement uses TRBV5-5 and TRBJ1-4; 7 bases agree with TRBD1. The ends lost 0 bases at V and 6 bases at J; junction bases unmatched: 5. CDR3 length equals 15 residues. Germline assignment: CDR1 SGHKS and CDR2 YYEKEE (reference sequence). The CDR3 DNA is TGTGCCAGCAGCTTGGTGGCAAGGGGGCATGAAAAACTGTTTTTT. Protein sequence: CASSLVARGHEKLFF.

This clonotype has at least ten counts. This chain joins TRBV28 and TRBJ2-3; 15 bases are a match to TRBD2. Germline CDR1 and CDR2: MDHEN and SYDVKM. Trimming at V came to 6 bases and at J to 6 bases, leaving 7 bases not matched to a gene. This CDR3 has 16 residues. The CDR3 reads CASRQGTSGRSDTQYF. The CDR3 DNA reads as TGTGCCAGCAGGCAGGGGACTAGCGGGAGGTCGGATACGCAGTATTTT.

This clonotype came up many times. This sequence joins TRBV9 and TRBJ2-1, with D hard to call. V lost 0 bases and J lost 2, with 3 bases in between. Germline V gene lookup returns CDR1 SGDLS and CDR2 YYNGEE. This CDR3 is 13 amino acids long. CDR3 bases: TGTGCCAGCAGCGTAGGCGCCTACAATGAGCAGTTCTTC. Translated, it gives CASSVGAYNEQFF.

CDR3 loop: CASSLGTGEDTQYF. CDR3 in DNA: TGTGCCAGCAGCTTGGGGACAGGGGAAGATACGCAGTATTTT. V gene TRBV5-4 combines with J gene TRBJ2-3; TRBD1 aligns across 9 bases. Germline CDR1 reads SGHNT; CDR2 reads YYREEE (reference sequence). Trimming cost V 0 bases and J 5 bases; bases outside gene matches: 1. The CDR3 consists of 14 residues. The full variable domain, with the rest looked up from reference TRBV5-4 and TRBJ2-3, is ETGVTQSPTHLIKTRGQQVTLRCSSQSGHNTVSWYQQALGQGPQFIFQYYREEENGRGNFPPRFSGLQFPNYSSELNVNALELDDSALYLCASSLGTGEDTQYFGPGTRLTVL.

The gene calls are TRBV7-2 and TRBJ2-3; 11 nucleotides match TRBD2. CDR1 is SGHTA and CDR2 is FQGNSA in the germline V gene. J was trimmed by 7 bases and V by 5 bases; bases with no gene match: 8. There are 15 residues in the CDR3. In nucleotides, the CDR3 is TGTGCCAGCAGCCCGGGTGGGACTAGCGGATATACGCAGTATTTT. It specifies CASSPGGTSGYTQYF.

This clonotype was seen a handful of times. This chain joins TRBV6-1 and TRBJ1-6; no clear D. V shed 6 bases and J shed 9 bases, with 12 bases lying between them. Germline loops: CDR1 MNHNS, CDR2 SASEGT. The CDR3 spans 13 residues. This CDR3 is CASRGGLGSPLHF. The CDR3 coding sequence is TGTGCCAGCAGGGGAGGTTTGGGTTCACCCCTCCACTTT.

V gene TRBV10-3 combines with J gene TRBJ2-3; D not certain. CDR3 length: 16 amino acids. With 0 bases removed from V and 2 bases from J, the gap between germline ends came to 12 bases. Germline V gives CDR1 ENHRY, CDR2 SYGVKD. The CDR3 DNA reads TGTGCCATCAGTGAGTCAGGTCGTCGGGCCACAGATACGCAGTATTTT. Its translation: CAISESGRRATDTQYF.

This chain links TRBV9 with TRBJ2-2; possibly TRBD1 or TRBD2 for D (5 bases each). Trimming took off 3 bases at V and 1 base at J, with 10 bases between the two ends. Germline V lookup: CDR1 SGDLS, CDR2 YYNGEE. This CDR3 contains 15 residues. CDR3 sequence (DNA): TGTGCCAGCAGCGCGTGGGGGAGGAACACCGGGGAGCTGTTTTTT. It codes for CASSAWGRNTGELFF.

In its sample, this clonotype was seen many times. This chain connects TRBV2 to TRBJ2-7; TRBD2 aligns across 7 bases. Trimming took 5 bases from V and 2 from J; bases not matched to a gene: 12. The germline CDR1 and CDR2 sequences are SNHLY and FYNNEI. The CDR3 has 16 amino acids. In DNA form, the CDR3 reads TGTGCCAGCAGTCATTCGCGGACTAGTTCAACCTACGAGCAGTACTTC. It codes for CASSHSRTSSTYEQYF.

This clonotype was seen ten or more times. This chain joins TRBV12-3 or TRBV12-4 and TRBJ2-2; D remains ambiguous. CDR3 length equals 13 residues. V was shortened by 5 bases and J by 1 base, with 5 bases between the two germline ends. The CDR3 region is CASSDLNTGELFF. CDR3 nucleotides: TGTGCCAGCAGTGACTTGAACACCGGGGAGCTGTTTTTT.

This clonotype was counted between two and nine times. This sequence joins TRBV6-9 and TRBJ2-3, with D uncertain. V was trimmed by 4 bases and J by 2 bases, leaving 10 bases between them. Germline V gives CDR1 MNHGY, CDR2 SVAAGI. This CDR3 has 14 residues. CDR3 loop: CASSFSPATDTQYF. The CDR3 DNA reads TGTGCCAGCAGTTTCTCTCCTGCCACAGATACGCAGTATTTT.

This clonotype was counted ten times or more. The chain carries TRBV12-3 or TRBV12-4 and TRBJ1-2; D unclear. The CDR3 sequence is 15 residues long. V lost 4 bases and J 4 bases, leaving 16 bases between the germline ends. CDR3 sequence reads: CASSSIQTGGYGYTF. As DNA, the CDR3 is TGTGCCAGCAGTTCCATCCAGACGGGAGGCTATGGCTACACCTTC.

The sample holds many counts of this clonotype. The CDR3 protein is CASSATGREQYF. The CDR3 DNA reads as TGTGCCAGCAGCGCGACAGGGCGCGAGCAGTACTTC. The rearrangement joins TRBV9 to TRBJ2-7; 7 bases are shared with TRBD1. The CDR3 consists of 12 residues. The V and J ends lost 3 bases and 6 bases, in that order; junction bases with no gene match: 3. Germline V lookup: CDR1 SGDLS, CDR2 YYNGEE.

This clonotype was counted many times. The chain carries TRBV6-2 or TRBV6-3 and TRBJ1-2; D call uncertain. V gave up 4 bases and J gave up 8 bases, with 14 bases separating them. The CDR3 is 13 amino acids. CDR1 and CDR2 (germline): MNHEY, SVGEGT. The CDR3 DNA reads TGTGCCAGCAGTTCCGGACGGAGGCTGGGCTACACCTTC. Its protein is CASSSGRRLGYTF.

The rearrangement uses TRBV6-1 and TRBJ2-1, with TRBD2 matching over 10 bases. This CDR3 is 15 amino acids long. V dropped 2 bases and J dropped 7; count of bases not matched to a gene: 5. Germline CDR1 reads MNHNS; CDR2 reads SASEGT. The CDR3, as DNA: TGTGCCAGCAGTGAAATAGCGGGAGGCGATAATGAGCAGTTCTTC. It codes for CASSEIAGGDNEQFF.